This section outlines one TCR beta chain sequence together with its context. Its antigen is still unknown. Base quality data are lacking; no much larger clone is found one base away. Total RNA and DNA were co-extracted without cell sorting from roughly 20-30 mg of bulk tissue using the AllPrep DNA/RNA mini kit. Surgical resection was performed in China between late 2015 and early 2016 on about 5 patients with histopathologically diagnosed primary liver carcinoma. At the time of sampling, the patients had chronic HBV infection and had not received any treatment. Five spatially separated regions were sampled from each tumor: the superior, inferior, left-lateral and right-lateral poles, plus the tumor centre. Histological examination found more than 80% viable tumor cells in every tumor sample. Each fresh piece of tumor and adjacent tissue was cut in two, with one half stored in RNAlater at -80 degrees C and the other half sent for histology.

The data belong to a study of tumor-infiltrating lymphocytes in primary liver carcinoma (dated 2017 in TCRdb). Looking at the study overall: The five patients, three men and two women aged 30 to 69 years, had hepatocellular carcinoma (four) or combined HCC and intrahepatic cholangiocarcinoma (one). The 20 to 30 tumor region samples were profiled with Agilent mRNA microarrays so that TCRbeta repertoire diversity could be related to the local molecular phenotype. A total of around 35 specimens from 5 patients went through TCRbeta repertoire sequencing, namely 25 tumor regions, 5 adjacent noncancerous liver tissues and 5 peripheral blood samples. The study combined TCRbeta repertoire sequencing, expression microarrays and whole-exome sequencing across five regions of each liver tumor, with adjacent normal tissue and blood. Tumors of the five patients were stage T1-T3 N0M0 with maximum diameters of about 4 to 10 cm. Roughly 3.5 to 7.5 million productive TCRbeta reads were obtained per sample, and no significant difference in read depth was found between tissue types. Technical replicate repertoires showed high reproducibility, with mean shared-clone rates roughly 0.88 and correlation coefficients above 0.95. Here is what the overall study found, with its caveats: Because sequencing covered only the TCR beta chain and unpaired alpha chains were not captured, true repertoire diversity is likely underestimated. Because the samples were bulk and unsorted, CD4+ and CD8+ T cell repertoires could not be compared. The top 250 clones accounted for a significantly greater share of the repertoire in tumors than in blood (p = 0.039). Consistent with antigen-driven expansion, pairs of tumor regions showed higher repertoire overlap (mean roughly 36%) than either tumor-adjacent pairs (around 17%) or tumor-blood pairs (around 15%). The study included only 4 to 6 patients, and the authors note findings should be validated in a larger study. Just about 7.5-24% of top clones turned up in all five regions of a tumor, which suggests spatial heterogeneity among tumor-infiltrating T cells.

From its cysteine to its phenylalanine, the CDR3 spans 17 amino acids. Only CDR3 DNA remains: 51 bases, in frame from the first base. Using a constant-region primer and ProtoScript II reverse transcriptase, TCRbeta-specific cDNA was reverse-transcribed from roughly 460 ng total RNA. The TCRbeta libraries were prepared through three rounds of nested multiplex PCR following a slightly modified ARM-PCR procedure. Each of the first two PCR rounds ran for approximately 10 cycles and used multiplex TRBV1-TRBV30 forward primers together with a Cbeta reverse primer. Sample barcodes and Illumina adapters were added in a final 25-cycle PCR using Deep VentR polymerase. Before sequencing, amplicons between 200 and 500 bp were purified from gel using a QIAquick gel extraction kit. An Illumina HiSeq 2500 was used to sequence the TCRbeta amplicons with 250-bp paired-end reads. In the paper's pipeline: Quality trimming of reads was performed with Trimmomatic v0.33, and paired reads were merged with FLASH v1.2.11 so that full CDR3 sequences could be recovered. V, D and J germline segments were assigned to the rearranged TCRbeta sequences by MiGEC v1.2.1b. Clonotype statistics and Shannon-Wiener diversity indices were computed with VDJtools v1.0.0. Except for diversity analysis, only each sample's 250 most abundant clonotypes were used in subsequent analyses to reduce sampling bias. The raw public reads went through TCRdb reprocessing: fastp at Q25, MiXCR clone calling, in-frame beta chains kept. One record per CDR3 amino acid sequence lists the most common genes and DNA. The V and J calls shown here were made by TCRdb, not taken from the authors' results. This sample lists roughly 80,000 distinct CDR3 sequences; approximately 72% were detected once. The ten largest clones represent roughly 19% of the sample.

The specimen was liver tumor tissue from sampling region 1. Read against the paper, the sample's cell subset or site label means: tumor region T1, superior pole. Recombination linked TRBV12-3 or TRBV12-4 to TRBJ2-1, and TRBD2 may be the D gene, going by 6 matching bases. The clonotype comes from a man aged 40-49 years with primary liver carcinoma and hepatitis B virus infection. The CDR3 protein is CTSSLEVVYSSYNEQFF. The nucleotide sequence reads TGTACTAGCAGTTTAGAAGTGGTGTACAGCTCATACAATGAGCAGTTCTTC.